A single sample is the source of the 14 T cell receptor beta chains below, sequenced in a study of identical twins. TCRdb independently ran MiXCR on the 5' RACE reads; one entry per CDR3 protein. Seen here are around 1.7 million distinct CDR3 sequences, about 32% observed once, and the top ten hold approximately 0.29%. Sequencing was done on a sample of cord blood. These receptors were collected from a newborn girl in good health.

This clonotype occurred once. V usage is TRBV3-1 and J usage is TRBJ2-5; possibly TRBD2 for D (6 bases). The V and J ends lost 5 bases and 11 bases respectively, with 33 bases between them. This CDR3 spans 18 amino acids. CDR1 and CDR2 from the germline V gene are LGHDT and YNNKEL (reference sequence). The chain's CDR3 is CASSFYWASAGRNNEQYF. Here the CDR3 DNA reads TGTGCCAGCAGCTTTTATTGGGCTAGCGCTGGGAGGAATAATGAGCAGTACTTC.

This clonotype was observed many times. The CDR3 here is CASSSTSAYSEQYF. For the CDR3, the DNA is TGCGCCAGCAGCTCGACTAGCGCATACTCCGAGCAGTACTTC. The chain carries TRBV5-1 and TRBJ2-5, with TRBD2 matching 8 bases. Matching the DNA end better, TRBJ2-7 makes the J call doubtful. The CDR3 runs 14 residues. Looked up from germline, CDR1 is SGHRS and CDR2 is YFSETQ.

This clonotype was counted a few times. The V gene is TRBV29-1, the J gene TRBJ2-7; 11 nucleotides agree with TRBD1. Germline V CDR1 and CDR2: SQVTM, ANQGSEA. V lost 1 base and J lost 1; bases outside the gene matches: 6. The CDR3 is 16 residues long. The DNA for the CDR3 is TGCAGCGTTGAAGGGACAGGGGGCGGCTCTTCCTACGAGCAGTACTTC. Protein: CSVEGTGGGSSYEQYF.

The rearrangement joins TRBV7-2 to TRBJ1-4; D gene ambiguous. Germline assignment: CDR1 SGHTA and CDR2 FQGNSA. Deletions cut 1 base from V and 10 bases from J, with 7 bases between. CDR3 length equals 12 residues. CDR3 coding DNA: TGTGCCAGCAGCTTAGGACTGCGAAAACTGTTTTTT. Its translation is CASSLGLRKLFF.

This chain connects TRBV6-5 to TRBJ2-4; 11 positions match TRBD1. V gave up 5 bases and J gave up 8 bases; unmatched junction bases: 5. Germline CDR1 reads MNHEY; CDR2 reads SVGAGI. The CDR3 totals 14 residues. The CDR3 bases are TGTGCCAGCAGTAGAGGACAGGGGGCAGACATTCAGTACTTC. It encodes CASSRGQGADIQYF.

The sample holds a few counts of this clonotype. The J gene is TRBJ1-2, the V gene TRBV10-3, with 9 bases matching TRBD1. This CDR3 is built from 15 residues. Germline V CDR1 and CDR2: ENHRY, SYGVKD. The J segment lost 6 bases and the V segment lost 0 bases, leaving 5 bases of the junction unmatched. In DNA form, the CDR3 reads TGTGCCATCAGTGAGTCATTTACAGGGGGCGATGGCTACACCTTC. Translating gives CAISESFTGGDGYTF.

The chain is built from TRBV5-6 and TRBJ2-4; a weak D match, TRBD1 (5 bases). Germline CDR1 reads SGHDT; CDR2 reads YYEEEE. The ends were cut back, 0 bases at V and 1 base at J, with 14 bases in the middle. The CDR3 loop spans 17 amino acids. The CDR3, as DNA: TGTGCCAGCAGCTTGGGGGGCTCAGGGTCTGCCAAAAACATTCAGTACTTC. It is translated as CASSLGGSGSAKNIQYF.

The J gene is TRBJ2-1, the V gene TRBV20-1; TRBD2 agrees at 15 bases. The CDR3 length is 17 residues. J gave up 0 bases and V 6 bases, and 6 bases lay outside the gene matches. Germline assignment: CDR1 DFQATT and CDR2 SNEGSKA (reference sequence). The CDR3 reads CSATGTSGRNSYNEQFF. The CDR3 DNA is TGCAGTGCCACCGGGACTAGCGGGAGGAACTCCTACAATGAGCAGTTCTTC.

The table lists this clonotype with many counts. The chain recombines TRBV4-2 with TRBJ2-4; D is tentatively TRBD1 or TRBD2 (5 bases each). The CDR3 contains 14 residues. In germline, CDR1 is LGHNA, CDR2 YNFKEQ. V dropped 2 bases and J dropped 7 bases, with 12 bases sitting between them. CDR3 protein: CASSQMRGENIQYF. For the CDR3, the DNA is TGTGCCAGCAGCCAAATGAGGGGAGAGAACATTCAGTACTTC.

The rearrangement uses TRBV27 and TRBJ2-2; TRBD2 might be the D (6 bases). Trimming took off 3 bases at V and 2 bases at J, with 16 bases between the two ends. The CDR3 length is 17 residues. The germline CDR1 and CDR2 sequences are MNHEY and SMNVEV (reference sequence). The CDR3 here is CASSFWRAGVNTGELFF. The CDR3 bases are TGTGCCAGCAGTTTTTGGAGAGCGGGCGTCAACACCGGGGAGCTGTTTTTT.

V usage is TRBV20-1 and J usage is TRBJ2-3; no clear D gene. This CDR3 region has 13 residues. V shed 5 bases and J shed 3 bases, with 12 bases lying between them. The germline V gene has CDR1 DFQATT and CDR2 SNEGSKA (reference sequence). In nucleotides, the CDR3 is TGCAGTGCTCGACTGATGGGGACAGATACGCAGTATTTT. Its translation: CSARLMGTDTQYF.

As DNA, the CDR3 is TGTGCCAGCAGCGTAGTTAGCGGGGGGGTCGGTGTGCAGTTCTTC. This codes for CASSVVSGGVGVQFF. V is TRBV9 and J is TRBJ2-1; 11 bases match TRBD2. Germline CDR1 SGDLS, CDR2 YYNGEE. The CDR3 spans 15 residues. With V trimmed by 0 bases and J by 12 bases, 8 bases remained unmatched.

This clonotype was picked up one time. The chain couples TRBV5-1 to TRBJ2-1; 10 bases map to TRBD1. The CDR3 consists of 16 residues. Germline values: CDR1 SGHRS, CDR2 YFSETQ. The V segment lost 0 bases and the J segment 6 bases; nucleotides outside the gene matches: 6. CDR3 amino acids: CASSLEIGTGVNEQFF. The CDR3 DNA follows: TGCGCCAGCAGCTTGGAAATCGGGACAGGGGTCAATGAGCAGTTCTTC.

CDR3 residues: CASSEVGGKNNEQFF. CDR3 in DNA: TGTGCCAGCAGTGAAGTCGGGGGGAAAAACAATGAGCAGTTCTTC. The rearrangement joins TRBV2 to TRBJ2-1; the match to TRBD2 covers 7 bases. Per the germline V gene, CDR1 is SNHLY and CDR2 is FYNNEI. The CDR3 loop spans 15 amino acids. V was pared by 1 base and J by 5 bases, with 5 bases of the junction left unmatched.